This T cell receptor beta chain emerged from a study of T-cell reconstitution after alpha-beta-depleted transplantation in children. Whole-study findings and limits: Several hundred expanded graft clones reportedly were the source of alpha-beta T cells about two months after transplant. T-cell numbers and diversity, one year after transplant, stemmed largely from T cells that were newly produced.

CDR1 and CDR2 from the germline V gene are SEHNR and FQNEAQ (reference sequence). CDR3 size: 15 residues. V lost 2 bases and J lost 0, with 10 bases in between. Regarding this clonotype: The antigen remains undetermined.

Preparation of the TCRbeta library used unique molecular identifiers. TCRdb independently ran MiXCR on the PCR reads; one entry per CDR3 protein. The repertoire includes about 580,000 distinct CDR3 sequences, roughly 23% of them detected once, and 12% to 15% sits in the top ten. The sequence was collected from a boy under two years old who had a stem cell transplant for acute myeloid leukemia, so the T cells may come from the graft donor. Sequenced here: PBMCs, mostly from graft donor cells, sampled 360 days after TCRalphabeta/CD19-depleted stem cell transplant. The chain recombines TRBV7-9 with TRBJ1-1, with a weak D call TRBD1 (5 bases). DNA of the CDR3: TGTGCCAGCAGCTTAACCGACAGTGTGAACACTGAAGCTTTCTTT. Translating it yields CASSLTDSVNTEAFF. The variable domain in full, completed from reference TRBV7-9 and TRBJ1-1, reads DTGVSQNPRHKITKRGQNVTFRCDPISEHNRLYWYRQTLGQGPEFLTYFQNEAQLEKSRLLSDRFSAERPKGSFSTLEIQRTEQGDSAMYLCASSLTDSVNTEAFFGQGTRLTVV.